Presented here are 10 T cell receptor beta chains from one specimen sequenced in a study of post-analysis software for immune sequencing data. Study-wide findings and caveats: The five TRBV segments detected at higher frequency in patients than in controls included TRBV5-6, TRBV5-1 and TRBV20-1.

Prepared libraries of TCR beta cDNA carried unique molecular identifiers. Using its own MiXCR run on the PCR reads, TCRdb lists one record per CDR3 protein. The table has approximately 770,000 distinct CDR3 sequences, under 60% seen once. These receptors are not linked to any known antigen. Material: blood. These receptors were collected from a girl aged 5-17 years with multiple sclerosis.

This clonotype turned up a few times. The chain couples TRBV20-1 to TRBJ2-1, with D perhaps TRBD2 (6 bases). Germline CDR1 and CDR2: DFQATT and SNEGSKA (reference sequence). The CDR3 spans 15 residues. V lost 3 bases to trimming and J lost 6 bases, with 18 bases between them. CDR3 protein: CSARLAGNPLNEQFF. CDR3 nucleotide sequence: TGCAGTGCTAGGTTGGCGGGAAACCCCCTCAATGAGCAGTTCTTC.

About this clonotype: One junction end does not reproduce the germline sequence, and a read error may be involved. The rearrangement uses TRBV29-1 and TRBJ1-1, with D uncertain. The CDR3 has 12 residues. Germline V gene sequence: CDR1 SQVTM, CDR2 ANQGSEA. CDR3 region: CSVVYGHTEAFF. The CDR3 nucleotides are TGTAGCGTTGTTTACGGGCACACTGAAGCTTTCTTT. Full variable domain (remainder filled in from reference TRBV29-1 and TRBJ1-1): SAVISQKPSRDICQRGTSLTIQCQVDSQVTMMFWYRQQPGQSLTLIATANQGSEATYESGFVIDKFPISRPNLTFSTLTVSNMSPEDSSIYLCSVVYGHTEAFFGQGTRLTVV.

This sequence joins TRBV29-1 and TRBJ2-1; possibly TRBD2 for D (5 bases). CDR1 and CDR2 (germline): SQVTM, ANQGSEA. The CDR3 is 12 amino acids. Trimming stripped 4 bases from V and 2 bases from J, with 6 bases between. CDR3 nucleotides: TGCAGCGTTGCCGGGACCTACAATGAGCAGTTCTTC. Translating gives CSVAGTYNEQFF.

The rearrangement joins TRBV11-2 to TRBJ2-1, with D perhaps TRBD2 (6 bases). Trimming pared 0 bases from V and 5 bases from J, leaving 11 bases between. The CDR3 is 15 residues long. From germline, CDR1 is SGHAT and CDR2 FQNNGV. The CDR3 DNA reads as TGTGCCAGCAGCTTAGATGTACTAGCCGACAATGAGCAGTTCTTC. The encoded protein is CASSLDVLADNEQFF.

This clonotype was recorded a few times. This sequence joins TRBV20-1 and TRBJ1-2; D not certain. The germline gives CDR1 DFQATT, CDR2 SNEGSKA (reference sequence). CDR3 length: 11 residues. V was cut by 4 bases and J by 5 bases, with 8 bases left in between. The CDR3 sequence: CSATALYGYTF. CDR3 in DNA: TGCAGTGCTACGGCCCTATATGGCTACACCTTC.

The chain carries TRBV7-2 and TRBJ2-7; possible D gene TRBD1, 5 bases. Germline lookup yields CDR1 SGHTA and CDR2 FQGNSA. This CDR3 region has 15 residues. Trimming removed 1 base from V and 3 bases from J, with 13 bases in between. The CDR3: CASSLVVGQGYEQYF. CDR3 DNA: TGTGCCAGCAGCTTAGTTGTCGGGCAGGGCTACGAGCAGTACTTC.

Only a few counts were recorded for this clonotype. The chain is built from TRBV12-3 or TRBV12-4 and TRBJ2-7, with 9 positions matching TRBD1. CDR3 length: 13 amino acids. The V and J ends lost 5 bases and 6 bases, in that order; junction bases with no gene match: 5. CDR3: CASSPGQGSEQYF. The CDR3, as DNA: TGTGCCAGCAGTCCGGGACAGGGTAGCGAGCAGTACTTC.

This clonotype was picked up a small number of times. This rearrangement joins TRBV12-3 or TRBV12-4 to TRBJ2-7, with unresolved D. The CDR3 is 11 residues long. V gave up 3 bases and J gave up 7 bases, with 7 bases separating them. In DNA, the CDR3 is TGTGCCAGCAGTTTCCTTGGGGAGCAGTACTTC. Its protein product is CASSFLGEQYF.

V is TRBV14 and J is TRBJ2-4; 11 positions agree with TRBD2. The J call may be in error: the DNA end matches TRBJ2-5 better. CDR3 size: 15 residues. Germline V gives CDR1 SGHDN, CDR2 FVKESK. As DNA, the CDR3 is TGTGCCAGCAGCCACCGATCTAGCGGGAGGTCGACCCAGTACTTC. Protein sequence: CASSHRSSGRSTQYF.

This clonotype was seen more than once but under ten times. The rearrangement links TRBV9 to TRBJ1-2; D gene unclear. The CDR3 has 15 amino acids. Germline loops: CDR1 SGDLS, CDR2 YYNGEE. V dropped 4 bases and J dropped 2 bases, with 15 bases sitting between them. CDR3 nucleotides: TGTGCCAGCAGCATAAAACGGACGGGCAACTATGGCTACACCTTC. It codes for CASSIKRTGNYGYTF.